This TCR beta chain was retrieved from a study of post-analysis software for immune sequencing data (dated by TCRdb to 2013 to 2016). Regarding the complete study: The recorded disease courses included relapsing-remitting, secondary progressive and progressive-relapsing multiple sclerosis, and some patients had no subtype annotation. Patient repertoires were compared against 10 to 12 previously published healthy control repertoires from donors aged roughly 6 to 27 years. A subset of samples was prepared in parallel using single-end sample barcoding, then pooled and co-amplified after Illumina adapter ligation. On the study overall, not on this receptor specifically: The multiple sclerosis patient group was slightly younger than the control group. Patients showed significantly higher frequencies than controls for about 5 TRBV segments, among them TRBV5-6, TRBV5-1 and TRBV20-1. Normalized Chao1 diversity was significantly lower in multiple sclerosis patients than controls, suggesting substantial peripheral T-cell clonal expansion. Strong co-clustering of samples prepared in the same batch was shown by direct clustering with F measure, prompting a batch-effect correction.

To demonstrate the VDJtools post-analysis software, TCR beta repertoires were profiled from the peripheral blood of about 14 young patients with multiple sclerosis. The patients with multiple sclerosis were children and adolescents between about 6 and 15 years of age. As regards this clonotype: The antigen it recognizes is unknown. No clone much larger than this one lies a single base away; base qualities are absent.

Library prep was done by PCR. The instrument given in TCRdb is Illumina HiSeq 2500. To reduce PCR and sequencing biases, unique molecular identifiers were incorporated into the TCR beta cDNA libraries. Some 500,000 cDNA molecules were obtained per 1 to 10 million input T cells, so each molecule approximated one T cell. The patient libraries were prepared and sequenced with the same protocol used for the earlier healthy control dataset. Samples belonging to the same batch were prepared together, multiplexed and sequenced on a shared HiSeq lane. On the authors' methods: MIGEC handled the raw barcoded reads, throwing out single-read molecular identifier groups before consensus assembly and CDR3 extraction. Clonotype tables were post-analysed with VDJtools, and diversity was normalized by down-sampling all datasets to the smallest sample size. Repertoire overlap clustering matched CDR3 amino acid but not nucleotide sequences to correct batch-related cross-sample contamination. TCRdb passed the public sequencing reads through fastp at Q25 and MiXCR, retaining productive beta sequences. One record per CDR3 amino acid sequence lists the most common genes and DNA. It is TCRdb's table, rather than the study itself, that gives the V and J calls and clone size. Present in this sample are roughly 170,000 distinct CDR3 sequences, 30% of which were seen just once. The ten biggest clones cover over 1.2% of the sample.

The CDR3 holds 14 amino acids from the cysteine to the phenylalanine. Only the CDR3 part of the read is kept: 42 bases, read in frame from the first base. CDR1 and CDR2 (SEHNR, FQNEAQ) derive from the germline V gene (reference sequence). This receptor chain uses TRBV7-9 and TRBJ2-7; 7 bases in the junction line up with TRBD1. The end of the DNA aligns better with TRBJ2-5, so the J call may be wrong. This sequence was found in a girl aged 10 to 17 with multiple sclerosis. The sample taken for sequencing was blood. The CDR3 region has the sequence CASSFGQVQETQYF. At the DNA level, the sequence is TGTGCCAGCAGCTTTGGACAGGTCCAAGAGACCCAGTACTTC.